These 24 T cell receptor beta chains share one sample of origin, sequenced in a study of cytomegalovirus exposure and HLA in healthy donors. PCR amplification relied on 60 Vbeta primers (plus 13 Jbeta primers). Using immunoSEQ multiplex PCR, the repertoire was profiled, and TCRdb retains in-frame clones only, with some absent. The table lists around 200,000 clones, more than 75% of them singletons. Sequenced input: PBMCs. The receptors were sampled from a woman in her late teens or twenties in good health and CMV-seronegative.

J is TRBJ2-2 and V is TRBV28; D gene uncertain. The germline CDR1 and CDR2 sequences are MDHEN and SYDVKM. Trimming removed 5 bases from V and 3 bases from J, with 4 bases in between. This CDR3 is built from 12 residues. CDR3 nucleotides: TGTGCCAGCAGTCTTGACACCGGGGAGCTGTTTTTT. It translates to CASSLDTGELFF.

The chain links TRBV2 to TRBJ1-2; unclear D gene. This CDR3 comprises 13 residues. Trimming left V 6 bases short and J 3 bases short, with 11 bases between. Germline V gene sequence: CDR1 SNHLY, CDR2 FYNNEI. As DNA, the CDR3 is TGTGCCAGCAGCGGTACCCAAGACTATGGCTACACCTTC. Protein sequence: CASSGTQDYGYTF.

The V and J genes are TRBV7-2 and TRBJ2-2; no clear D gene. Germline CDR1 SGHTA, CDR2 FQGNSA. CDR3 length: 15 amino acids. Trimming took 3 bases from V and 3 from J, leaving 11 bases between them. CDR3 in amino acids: CASSFRNSYTGELFF. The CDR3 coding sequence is TGTGCCAGCAGCTTCCGTAACTCTTACACCGGGGAGCTGTTTTTT. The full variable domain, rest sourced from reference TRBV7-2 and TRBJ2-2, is GAGVSQSPSNKVTEKGKDVELRCDPISGHTALYWYRQSLGQGLEFLIYFQGNSAPDKSGLPSDRFSAERTGGSVSTLTIQRTQQEDSAVYLCASSFRNSYTGELFFGEGSRLTVL.

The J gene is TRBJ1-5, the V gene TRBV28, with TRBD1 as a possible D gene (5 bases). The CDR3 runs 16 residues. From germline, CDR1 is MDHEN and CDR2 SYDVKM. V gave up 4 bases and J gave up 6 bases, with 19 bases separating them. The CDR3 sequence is CASSSFTGTSGQPQHF. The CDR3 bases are TGTGCCAGCAGTTCCTTTACAGGCACCTCTGGTCAGCCCCAGCATTTT.

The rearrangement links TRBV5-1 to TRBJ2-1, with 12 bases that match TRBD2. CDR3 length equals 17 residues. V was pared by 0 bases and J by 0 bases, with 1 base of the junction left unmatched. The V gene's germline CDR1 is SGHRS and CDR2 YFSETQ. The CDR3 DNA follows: TGCGCCAGCAGCTTGGGACTAGCGGGAGCCTCCTACAATGAGCAGTTCTTC. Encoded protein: CASSLGLAGASYNEQFF.

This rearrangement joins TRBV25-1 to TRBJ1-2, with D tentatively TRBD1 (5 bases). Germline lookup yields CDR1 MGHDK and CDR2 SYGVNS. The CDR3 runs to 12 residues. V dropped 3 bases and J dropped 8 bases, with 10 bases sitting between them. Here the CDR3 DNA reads TGTGCCAGCAGTGACAGGGATCGGGGCTACACCTTC. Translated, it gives CASSDRDRGYTF.

The CDR3 coding sequence is TGTGCCAGCAGCTTAGGACAGTCGAGCTCCTACGAGCAGTACTTC. Its protein is CASSLGQSSSYEQYF. This chain links TRBV7-2 with TRBJ2-7; tentatively, D is TRBD1 (5 bases). The CDR3 is made up of 15 amino acids. The germline V and J ends were trimmed by 1 base and 0 bases, with 10 bases remaining between them. Looked up from germline, CDR1 is SGHTA and CDR2 is FQGNSA.

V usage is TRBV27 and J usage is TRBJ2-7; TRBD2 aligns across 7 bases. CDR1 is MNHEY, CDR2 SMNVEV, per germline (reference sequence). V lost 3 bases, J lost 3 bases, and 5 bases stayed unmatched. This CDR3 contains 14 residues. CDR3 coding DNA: TGTGCCAGCAGTTTGGCTAGCGGACTCTACGAGCAGTACTTC. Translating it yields CASSLASGLYEQYF.

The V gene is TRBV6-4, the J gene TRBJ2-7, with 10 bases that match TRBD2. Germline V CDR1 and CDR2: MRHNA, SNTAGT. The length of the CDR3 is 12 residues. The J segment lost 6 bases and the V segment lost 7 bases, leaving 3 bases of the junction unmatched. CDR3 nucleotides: TGTGCCAGCACTAGCGGGAGTGGCGAGCAGTACTTC. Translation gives CASTSGSGEQYF.

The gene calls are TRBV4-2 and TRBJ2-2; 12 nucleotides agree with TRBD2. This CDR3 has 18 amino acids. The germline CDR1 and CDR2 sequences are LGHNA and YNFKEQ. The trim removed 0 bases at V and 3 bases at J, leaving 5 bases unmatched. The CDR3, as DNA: TGTGCCAGCAGCCAAGATCCTTGGACTAGCGGGGACACCGGGGAGCTGTTTTTT. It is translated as CASSQDPWTSGDTGELFF.

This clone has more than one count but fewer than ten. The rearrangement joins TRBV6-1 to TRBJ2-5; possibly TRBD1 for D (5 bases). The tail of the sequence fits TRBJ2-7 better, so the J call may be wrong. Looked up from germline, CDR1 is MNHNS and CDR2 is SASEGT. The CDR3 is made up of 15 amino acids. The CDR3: CASSLGPGGVVEQYF. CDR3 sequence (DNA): TGTGCCAGCAGCCTGGGGCCAGGTGGTGTGGTCGAGCAGTACTTC.

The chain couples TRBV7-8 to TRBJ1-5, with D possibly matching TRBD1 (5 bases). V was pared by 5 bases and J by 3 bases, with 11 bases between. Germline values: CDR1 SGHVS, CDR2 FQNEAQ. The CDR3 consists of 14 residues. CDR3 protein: CASSTRQPNQPQHF. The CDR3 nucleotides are TGTGCCAGCAGCACCCGACAGCCCAATCAGCCCCAGCATTTT.

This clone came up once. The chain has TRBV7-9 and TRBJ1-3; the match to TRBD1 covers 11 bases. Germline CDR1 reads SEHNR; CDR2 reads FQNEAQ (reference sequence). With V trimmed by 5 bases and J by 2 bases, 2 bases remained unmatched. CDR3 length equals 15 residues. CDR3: CASSRTGGTGNTIYF. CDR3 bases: TGTGCCAGCAGCCGGACAGGGGGCACTGGAAACACCATATATTTT.

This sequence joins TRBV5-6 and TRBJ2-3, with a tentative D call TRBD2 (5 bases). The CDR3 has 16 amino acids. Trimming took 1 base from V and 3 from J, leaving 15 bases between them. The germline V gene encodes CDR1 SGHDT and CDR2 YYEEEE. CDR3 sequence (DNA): TGTGCCAGCAGCTTGCTCCGGGTCCGAGGGACAGATACGCAGTATTTT. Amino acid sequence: CASSLLRVRGTDTQYF.

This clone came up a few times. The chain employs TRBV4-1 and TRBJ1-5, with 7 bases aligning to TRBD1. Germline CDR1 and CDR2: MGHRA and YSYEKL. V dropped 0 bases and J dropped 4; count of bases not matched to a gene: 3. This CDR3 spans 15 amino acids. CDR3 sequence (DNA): TGCGCCAGCAGCCAAGAAAACAGGGGAAATCAGCCCCAGCATTTT. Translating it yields CASSQENRGNQPQHF.

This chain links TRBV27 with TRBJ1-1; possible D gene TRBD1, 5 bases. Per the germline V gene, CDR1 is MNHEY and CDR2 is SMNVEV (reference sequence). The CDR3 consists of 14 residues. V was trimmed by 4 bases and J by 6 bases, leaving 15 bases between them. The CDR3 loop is CASSSLRARAEAFF. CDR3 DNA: TGTGCCAGCAGTTCCCTCAGGGCTCGCGCTGAAGCTTTCTTT.

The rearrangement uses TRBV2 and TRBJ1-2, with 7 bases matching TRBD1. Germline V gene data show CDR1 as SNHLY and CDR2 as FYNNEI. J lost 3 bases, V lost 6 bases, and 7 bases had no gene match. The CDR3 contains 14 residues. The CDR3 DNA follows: TGTGCCAGCAGCCGGGACAGCAGTCACTATGGCTACACCTTC. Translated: CASSRDSSHYGYTF.

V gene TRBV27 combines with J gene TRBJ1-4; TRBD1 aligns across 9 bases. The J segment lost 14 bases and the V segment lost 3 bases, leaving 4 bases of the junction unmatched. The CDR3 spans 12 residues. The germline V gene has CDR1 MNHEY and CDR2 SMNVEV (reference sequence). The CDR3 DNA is TGTGCCAGCAGTTTTGTCGGACAGGGGCTGTTTTTT. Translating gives CASSFVGQGLFF.

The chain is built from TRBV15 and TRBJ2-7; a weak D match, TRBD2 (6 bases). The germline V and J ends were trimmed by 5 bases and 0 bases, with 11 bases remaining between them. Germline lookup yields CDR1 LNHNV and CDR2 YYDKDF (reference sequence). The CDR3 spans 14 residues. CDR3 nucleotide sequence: TGTGCCACCAGCTGGCGGCGGGGCTCCTACGAGCAGTACTTC. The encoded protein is CATSWRRGSYEQYF.

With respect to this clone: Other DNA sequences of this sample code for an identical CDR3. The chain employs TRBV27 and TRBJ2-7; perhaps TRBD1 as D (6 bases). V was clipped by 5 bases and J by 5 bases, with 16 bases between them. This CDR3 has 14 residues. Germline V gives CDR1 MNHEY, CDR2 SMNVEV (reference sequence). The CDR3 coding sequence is TGTGCCAGCAGTCCCCGGGACAAGGGCAACGAGCAGTACTTC. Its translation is CASSPRDKGNEQYF.

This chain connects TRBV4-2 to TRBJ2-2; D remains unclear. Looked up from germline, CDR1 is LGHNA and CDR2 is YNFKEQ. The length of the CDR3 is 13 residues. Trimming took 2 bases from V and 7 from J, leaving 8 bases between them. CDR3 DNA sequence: TGTGCCAGCAGCCAATCAGGAAACGGGGAGCTGTTTTTT. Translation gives CASSQSGNGELFF.

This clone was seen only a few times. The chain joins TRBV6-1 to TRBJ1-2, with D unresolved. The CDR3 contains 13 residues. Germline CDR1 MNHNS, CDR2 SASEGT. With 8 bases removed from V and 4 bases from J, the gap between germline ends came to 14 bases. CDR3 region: CASLERAGYGYTF. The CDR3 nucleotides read TGTGCCAGCTTGGAGAGGGCGGGCTATGGCTACACCTTC.

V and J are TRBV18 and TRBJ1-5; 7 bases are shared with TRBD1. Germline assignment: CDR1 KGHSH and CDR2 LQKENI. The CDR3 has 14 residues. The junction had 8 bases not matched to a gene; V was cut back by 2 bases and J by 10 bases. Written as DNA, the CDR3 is TGTGCCAGCTCACCAACGCAGGGGGAGACCCCCCAGCATTTT. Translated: CASSPTQGETPQHF.

CDR3 DNA: TGTGCCAGCAGCTTGGGGGAGGGACTGAAGGGCTACACCTTC. Its protein product is CASSLGEGLKGYTF. The gene calls are TRBV5-5 and TRBJ1-2; a weak D match, TRBD1 (5 bases). CDR1 SGHKS and CDR2 YYEKEE come from the germline V gene (reference sequence). V was pared by 0 bases and J by 8 bases, with 14 bases between. The CDR3 loop spans 14 amino acids.